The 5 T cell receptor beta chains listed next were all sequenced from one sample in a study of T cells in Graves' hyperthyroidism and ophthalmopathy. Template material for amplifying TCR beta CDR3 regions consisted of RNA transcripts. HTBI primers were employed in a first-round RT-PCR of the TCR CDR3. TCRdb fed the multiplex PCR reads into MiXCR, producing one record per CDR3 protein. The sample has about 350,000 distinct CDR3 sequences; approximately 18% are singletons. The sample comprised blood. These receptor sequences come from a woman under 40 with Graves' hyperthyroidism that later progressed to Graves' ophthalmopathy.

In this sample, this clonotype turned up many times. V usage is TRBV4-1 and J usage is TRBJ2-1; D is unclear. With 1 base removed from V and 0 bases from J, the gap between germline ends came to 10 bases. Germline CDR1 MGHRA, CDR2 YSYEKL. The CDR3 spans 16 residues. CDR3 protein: CASSQVGRSSYNEQFF. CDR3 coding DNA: TGCGCCAGCAGCCAAGTAGGACGGAGCTCCTACAATGAGCAGTTCTTC.

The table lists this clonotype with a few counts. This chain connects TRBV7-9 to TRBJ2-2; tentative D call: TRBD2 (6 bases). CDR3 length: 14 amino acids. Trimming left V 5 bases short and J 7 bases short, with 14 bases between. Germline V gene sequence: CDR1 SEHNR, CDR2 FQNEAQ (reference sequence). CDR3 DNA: TGTGCCAGCAGCCCCAGTAGCGGTGGCGGGGAGCTGTTTTTT. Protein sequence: CASSPSSGGGELFF.

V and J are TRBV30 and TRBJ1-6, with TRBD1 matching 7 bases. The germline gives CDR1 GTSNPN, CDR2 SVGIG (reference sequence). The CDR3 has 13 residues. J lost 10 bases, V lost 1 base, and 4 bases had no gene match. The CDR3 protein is CAWSGGTESPLHF. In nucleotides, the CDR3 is TGTGCCTGGAGTGGCGGGACAGAGTCACCCCTCCACTTT. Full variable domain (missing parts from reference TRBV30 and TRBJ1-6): SQTIHQWPATLVQPVGSPLSLECTVEGTSNPNLYWYRQAAGRGLQLLFYSVGIGQISSEVPQNLSASRPQDRQFILSSKKLLLSDSGFYLCAWSGGTESPLHFGNGTRLTVT.

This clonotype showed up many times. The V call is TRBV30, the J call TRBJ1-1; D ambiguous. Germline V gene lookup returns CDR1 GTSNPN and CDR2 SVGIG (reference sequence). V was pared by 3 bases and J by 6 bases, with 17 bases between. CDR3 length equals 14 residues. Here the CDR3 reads CAWSPWGGFAEAFF. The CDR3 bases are TGTGCCTGGAGCCCGTGGGGTGGTTTTGCTGAAGCTTTCTTT.

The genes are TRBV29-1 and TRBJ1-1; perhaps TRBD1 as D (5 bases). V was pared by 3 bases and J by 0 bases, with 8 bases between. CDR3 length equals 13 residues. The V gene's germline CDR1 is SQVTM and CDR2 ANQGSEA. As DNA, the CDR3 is TGCAGCGTTGATGGGGGAGTGAACACTGAAGCTTTCTTT. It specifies CSVDGGVNTEAFF.